The source of this T cell receptor (beta chain) is a study of T cell responses to AZD1222 COVID-19 vaccine. Here immunoSEQ multiplex PCR was the method, and the copy in TCRdb shows in-frame clones only, minus some. In the table there are about 150,000 clones, approximately 94% of which are singletons. CDR3 length: 14 amino acids. Germline CDR1 and CDR2: SGDLS and YYNGEE. Trimming cost V 3 bases and J 1 base; bases outside gene matches: 3. The sample holds a few counts of this clone. The chain employs TRBV9 and TRBJ1-1; 7 bases are a match to TRBD1. The clonotype comes from an adult in good health. The material sequenced was peripheral blood, taken on day 0 of AZD1222 vaccination. For the CDR3, the DNA is TGTGCCAGCAGCGCGGGACAGAAGAACACTGAAGCTTTCTTT. Protein product: CASSAGQKNTEAFF.